This TCR beta chain was recovered during a study of cytomegalovirus exposure and HLA in healthy donors. It was with 60 Vbeta and 13 Jbeta primers that the PCR ran. The repertoire was sequenced with immunoSEQ multiplex PCR; TCRdb's copy has only in-frame clones and lacks some. This table holds over 85,000 clones, 70% to 80% found once. With 3 bases removed from V and 4 bases from J, the gap between germline ends came to 9 bases. Germline V gene sequence: CDR1 SQVTM, CDR2 ANQGSEA. This CDR3 region has 12 residues. Sequencing input: PBMCs. The rearrangement links TRBV29-1 to TRBJ1-2; D unresolved. This clonotype was obtained from a male donor in good health and CMV-seropositive. The CDR3 region has the DNA TGCAGCGTTGACGAGGGAAGCTATGGCTACACCTTC. Translated: CSVDEGSYGYTF.